This is a list of T cell receptor beta chains from one sample in a study of neurological immune-mediated disorders. TCRdb recomputed calls from the 5' RACE reads with MiXCR, one row per CDR3 protein. The sample lists roughly 62,000 distinct CDR3 sequences; 2% to 2.5% were seen once. Sequencing was carried out using PBMCs. The receptors shown here come from a man between 45 and 60 years old with multiple sclerosis. Each CDR3 is given without its conserved first and last residue.

v_gene	j_gene	CDR3aa
TRBV9	TRBJ2-3	ASSVRDKKDTQY
TRBV20-1	TRBJ2-3	SARGQGSTDTQY
TRBV6-5	TRBJ2-7	ASSYGSEARSSYEQY
TRBV6-5	TRBJ2-3	ASSNRGGKDTQY
TRBV28	TRBJ2-3	ASSSVGESTDTQY
TRBV7-9	TRBJ1-1	ASSPGTQNTEAF
TRBV29-1	TRBJ1-4	SVEEQGNEKLF
TRBV7-2	TRBJ2-5	ASSLVAEETQY
TRBV7-2	TRBJ2-3	ASSLGLAGFTSTDTQY
TRBV7-9	TRBJ2-5	ASSNGQYQETQY
TRBV7-6	TRBJ2-2	ASSLGTGITTGELF
TRBV3-1	TRBJ1-6	ASSQGTLDSPLH
TRBV6-2/TRBV6-3	TRBJ1-5	ASSYSVPLQSQH
TRBV7-2	TRBJ1-1	ASSSMARTEAF
TRBV12-3/TRBV12-4	TRBJ2-7	ASSRRDRGSEQY
TRBV6-5	TRBJ1-6	ASSIMHGNSPLH
TRBV20-1	TRBJ2-3	SANAKSTDTQY
TRBV6-5	TRBJ1-3	ASSYSSQNSGNTIY
TRBV7-2	TRBJ1-4	ASSFGGARRNEKLF
TRBV20-1	TRBJ2-5	SARGERTHLRETQY
TRBV5-1	TRBJ1-2	ASSPEGAGGYT
TRBV6-5	TRBJ2-7	ASSSSQGGSYEQY
TRBV12-3/TRBV12-4	TRBJ1-3	ASSTTGVGNTIY
TRBV4-3	TRBJ2-7	ASSQERGFYEQY
TRBV5-1	TRBJ2-5	ASSEPLRDGLQETQY
TRBV9	TRBJ2-1	ASSVLSDNEQF
TRBV7-3	TRBJ2-7	ASSLTGDGAYEQY
TRBV20-1	TRBJ2-1	SARTGPYNEQF
TRBV24-1	TRBJ2-1	ATSDLGTGMF
TRBV7-6	TRBJ1-6	ASSPDRTNSPLH
TRBV6-1	TRBJ2-7	ASSDPGWAYEQY
TRBV7-2	TRBJ1-1	ASSLGGVRTEAF
TRBV7-6	TRBJ2-7	ASSTRGGQEQY
TRBV18	TRBJ1-2	ASSEGQLDGYT
TRBV7-2	TRBJ1-2	ASSLGPTYGYT
TRBV5-1	TRBJ1-5	ASSPGPPGSQPQH
TRBV6-2/TRBV6-3	TRBJ2-1	ASSNSGGSYNEQF
TRBV20-1	TRBJ2-5	SASGTSGETQY
TRBV11-1	TRBJ2-1	ASSLEVVTPYNEQF
TRBV5-1	TRBJ1-6	ASSPGSGGNNSPLH
TRBV7-8	TRBJ2-3	ASSGRAGHTDTQY
TRBV20-1	TRBJ1-2	SAGRTGENGYT
TRBV27	TRBJ2-6	ATRQGAPGANVLT
TRBV5-6	TRBJ1-1	ASSLEPGTEAF
TRBV10-3	TRBJ2-3	AISGGEDTQY
TRBV7-2	TRBJ1-4	ASSEHPNEKLF
TRBV5-1	TRBJ2-1	ASSPPGTSGGSSYNEQF
TRBV20-1	TRBJ2-1	SIDRERLYGEQF
TRBV29-1	TRBJ2-7	SVAEGPYEQY
TRBV6-5	TRBJ2-1	ASSYKTGFLEQF
TRBV20-1	TRBJ2-5	SATPVQETQY
TRBV6-1	TRBJ2-7	ASNRDLVDEQY
TRBV12-3/TRBV12-4	TRBJ2-7	ASSLDRFSYEQY
TRBV7-3	TRBJ2-5	ASSPEGPGSWETQY
TRBV5-1	TRBJ2-1	ASSPERGSSHEQF
TRBV7-2	TRBJ1-4	ASSAIAEKLF